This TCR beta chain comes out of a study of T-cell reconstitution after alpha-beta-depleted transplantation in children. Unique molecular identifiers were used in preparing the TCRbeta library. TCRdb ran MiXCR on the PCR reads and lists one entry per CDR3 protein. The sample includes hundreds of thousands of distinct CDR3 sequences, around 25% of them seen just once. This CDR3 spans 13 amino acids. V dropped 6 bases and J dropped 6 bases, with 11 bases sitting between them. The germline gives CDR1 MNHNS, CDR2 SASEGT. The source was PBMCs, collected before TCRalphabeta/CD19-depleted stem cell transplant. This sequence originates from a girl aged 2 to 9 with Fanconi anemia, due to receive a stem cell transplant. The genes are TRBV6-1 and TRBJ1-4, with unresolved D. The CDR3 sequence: CASSPGTDEKLFF. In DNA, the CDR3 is TGTGCCAGCAGCCCGGGAACGGATGAAAAACTGTTTTTT.